This T cell receptor beta chain was identified in a study of cytomegalovirus exposure and HLA in healthy donors. Study summary: In an early release, HLA-typed donors contributed some 88 million unique TCR sequences. Study results and limitations: In vitro data verified a few CMV-associated chains as specific for CMV antigens. Most sequenced TCRs were rare (though some public TCRs occurred in many donors).

The donors, nominally healthy at sampling, likely had unrecorded immune exposures. Per germline, CDR1 SGHRS and CDR2 YFSETQ. V shed 3 bases and J shed 0 bases, with 12 bases lying between them. The CDR3 covers 16 residues. This PCR relied on a set of 60 Vbeta primers and 13 Jbeta primers. This table comes from immunoSEQ multiplex PCR, and its TCRdb copy is limited to in-frame clones, with some not included. Of 95,000 to 150,000 clones in the sample, about 10% were seen once. In the case of this clone: Its antigen is undetermined.

This TCR was sampled from a woman between 18 and 30 years old in good health and CMV-seropositive. The source material was PBMCs. The chain uses TRBV5-1 and TRBJ1-4, with D tentatively TRBD1 (5 bases). CDR3 residues: CASSSTVSPTNEKLFF. In DNA form, the CDR3 reads TGCGCCAGCAGCTCGACAGTTTCCCCAACTAATGAAAAACTGTTTTTT.